Included here is one T cell receptor (beta chain) sequence, with context. Sequencing was performed with immunoSEQ multiplex PCR; in TCRdb, only in-frame clones are kept and a portion is missing. The data contain about 240,000 clones, about four fifths of them singletons. The data were obtained in a study of blood T cell repertoires in COVID-19. Turning to the study itself: The study drew acute and convalescent COVID-19 samples from the United States, Italy and Spain. Nucleic acid was either cDNA or gDNA, and it came from T cells, B-cell-depleted T cells, or PBMCs.

The CDR3 is made up of 16 amino acids. Per the germline V gene, CDR1 is MGHRA and CDR2 is YSYEKL. Between the trimmed V and J ends, which lost 2 bases and 2 bases, there was a span of 15 bases. The J gene is TRBJ1-1, the V gene TRBV4-1; a weak D match, TRBD1 (5 bases). The sequence was obtained from a woman of 80 years or more with acute or convalescent COVID-19. The sample consisted of peripheral blood. The CDR3 here is CASSQSTARQNTEAFF. Here the CDR3 DNA reads TGCGCCAGCAGCCAATCGACAGCCAGACAAAACACTGAAGCTTTCTTT.